The 32 T cell receptor beta chains below come from one sample, sequenced in a study of cytomegalovirus exposure and HLA in healthy donors. Measured with immunoSEQ multiplex PCR; TCRdb has only the in-frame clones, and not every one. This sample has about 250,000 clones; roughly 87% occur once, and the top ten carry 12%. The material sequenced was PBMCs. The source of these receptors is a young man in good health and CMV-seropositive.

The V gene is TRBV6-1, the J gene TRBJ1-5; D call uncertain. CDR1 is MNHNS and CDR2 is SASEGT in the germline V gene. Trimming stripped 2 bases from V and 3 bases from J, with 5 bases between. The length of the CDR3 is 13 residues. Here the CDR3 DNA reads TGTGCCAGCAGTGAATCCGACAATCAGCCCCAGCATTTT. It specifies CASSESDNQPQHF.

Only one count was recorded for this clone. The chain links TRBV27 to TRBJ2-1; tentative D call: TRBD2 (6 bases). V lost 0 bases and J 2 bases, leaving 11 bases between the germline ends. There are 16 residues in the CDR3. Germline CDR1 and CDR2: MNHEY and SMNVEV (reference sequence). The CDR3 protein is CASSLSPRDPYNEQFF. CDR3 nucleotides: TGTGCCAGCAGTTTATCTCCGCGGGACCCCTACAATGAGCAGTTCTTC.

This clone came up once. The chain couples TRBV6-5 to TRBJ2-7; 8 bases agree with TRBD1. The V gene's germline CDR1 is MNHEY and CDR2 SVGAGI. The CDR3 consists of 14 residues. V dropped 8 bases and J dropped 2; count of bases not matched to a gene: 8. CDR3 nucleotides: TGTGCCAGCGCGCCTCGGGACAGGCCCTACGAGCAGTACTTC. It translates to CASAPRDRPYEQYF.

The CDR3 bases are TGTGCCAGCAGTGTAAGACAGGGAAGCTCCTACAATGAGCAGTTCTTC. It codes for CASSVRQGSSYNEQFF. The V gene is TRBV6-1, the J gene TRBJ2-1; 7 bases are shared with TRBD1. This CDR3 spans 16 amino acids. Germline assignment: CDR1 MNHNS and CDR2 SASEGT. V gave up 4 bases and J gave up 0 bases; unmatched junction bases: 6.

The rearrangement joins TRBV13 to TRBJ2-2; D unresolved. The CDR3 is 14 amino acids. V was shortened by 3 bases and J by 2 bases, with 7 bases between the two germline ends. Germline CDR1 and CDR2: PRHDT and FYEKMQ (reference sequence). In nucleotides, the CDR3 is TGTGCCAGCAGCTTCTATACTAACACCGGGGAGCTGTTTTTT. Encoded protein: CASSFYTNTGELFF.

The chain joins TRBV7-6 to TRBJ2-1, with 14 bases matching TRBD2. The ends lost 5 bases at V and 2 bases at J; junction bases unmatched: 8. The CDR3 is made up of 18 amino acids. Per germline, CDR1 SGHVS and CDR2 FNYEAQ. The CDR3: CASSQTSGRARTYNEQFF. The DNA for the CDR3 is TGTGCCAGCAGCCAGACTAGCGGGAGGGCCCGAACCTACAATGAGCAGTTCTTC.

This chain connects TRBV5-4 to TRBJ1-3; D might be TRBD1 (6 bases). Trimming shortened V by 9 bases and J by 0 bases, and 10 bases separated the two germline ends. The germline gives CDR1 SGHNT, CDR2 YYREEE (reference sequence). This CDR3 region has 13 residues. This CDR3 reads CATKGGSGNTIYF. The CDR3 region has the DNA TGTGCCACCAAGGGGGGCTCTGGAAACACCATATATTTT.

The genes are TRBV5-1 and TRBJ1-1, with unresolved D. The V gene lost 2 bases and the J gene lost 6 bases, with 11 bases spanning the gap. CDR3 size: 13 residues. Germline V gene sequence: CDR1 SGHRS, CDR2 YFSETQ. The CDR3 reads CASSLGSRAEAFF. Here the CDR3 DNA reads TGCGCCAGCAGCTTAGGTAGTAGGGCTGAAGCTTTCTTT.

This clone came up once. The chain employs TRBV5-1 and TRBJ1-1; TRBD1 agrees at 7 bases. This CDR3 is 14 amino acids long. CDR1 and CDR2 from the germline V gene are SGHRS and YFSETQ. V lost 6 bases and J lost 1; bases outside the gene matches: 6. CDR3 residues: CASKGGQSNTEAFF. CDR3 nucleotides: TGCGCCAGCAAGGGGGGACAGTCGAACACTGAAGCTTTCTTT.

This chain links TRBV5-6 with TRBJ2-7; weak D call: TRBD1 (5 bases). Per germline, CDR1 SGHDT and CDR2 YYEEEE. V was trimmed by 2 bases and J by 4 bases, leaving 10 bases between them. CDR3 length: 13 amino acids. CDR3 sequence: CASSFWGRYEQYF. The DNA of the CDR3 is TGTGCCAGCAGCTTCTGGGGCCGGTACGAGCAGTACTTC.

The chain carries TRBV5-6 and TRBJ1-3, with TRBD1 as a possible D gene (6 bases). The V and J ends lost 4 bases and 2 bases respectively, with 19 bases between them. CDR1 SGHDT and CDR2 YYEEEE come from the germline V gene. This CDR3 spans 17 amino acids. In nucleotides, the CDR3 is TGTGCCAGCAGCATCTTAACAGGGTTCTCCACTGGAAACACCATATATTTT. Its protein product is CASSILTGFSTGNTIYF.

The rearrangement joins TRBV5-6 to TRBJ2-5; D possibly uses TRBD1 or TRBD2 (5 bases each). Germline V lookup: CDR1 SGHDT, CDR2 YYEEEE. Between the trimmed V and J ends, which lost 3 bases and 8 bases, there was a span of 11 bases. The CDR3 has 12 residues. The CDR3 is CASSWGSDTQYF. The CDR3 region has the DNA TGTGCCAGCAGCTGGGGGAGCGACACCCAGTACTTC.

This chain joins TRBV4-2 and TRBJ1-2; D uncertain. Per germline, CDR1 LGHNA and CDR2 YNFKEQ. The germline V and J ends were trimmed by 0 bases and 4 bases, with 12 bases remaining between them. The CDR3 is 15 residues long. Here the CDR3 reads CASSQDVAGIYGYTF. CDR3 sequence (DNA): TGTGCCAGCAGCCAAGATGTCGCTGGGATCTATGGCTACACCTTC.

The chain recombines TRBV7-2 with TRBJ1-1, with D possibly being TRBD1 (5 bases). Germline V lookup: CDR1 SGHTA, CDR2 FQGNSA. The CDR3 loop spans 16 amino acids. Trimming took 1 base from V and 5 from J, leaving 17 bases between them. For the CDR3, the DNA is TGTGCCAGCAGCTTAGTTTTCTTGGGGGAGGGGACTGAAGCTTTCTTT. Amino acids: CASSLVFLGEGTEAFF.

This chain uses TRBV9 with TRBJ2-3; 11 bases align to TRBD2. The CDR3 has 17 amino acids. Per germline, CDR1 SGDLS and CDR2 YYNGEE. V lost 2 bases to trimming and J lost 6 bases; unmatched junction nucleotides: 11. The CDR3, as DNA: TGTGCCAGCAGCGTCGGAGGAGGGACTAGCGGAGTCGATACGCAGTATTTT. Residues: CASSVGGGTSGVDTQYF.

The V call is TRBV6-1, the J call TRBJ2-7; D uncertain. V was trimmed by 2 bases and J by 1 base, leaving 9 bases between them. The CDR3 contains 14 residues. CDR1 and CDR2 (germline): MNHNS, SASEGT. CDR3 region: CASSEMGGSYEQYF. The DNA of the CDR3 is TGTGCCAGCAGTGAAATGGGCGGTTCCTACGAGCAGTACTTC.

The V gene is TRBV6-6, the J gene TRBJ2-7; either TRBD1 or TRBD2 may supply D (5 bases each). Germline V gene sequence: CDR1 MNHNY, CDR2 SVGAGI (reference sequence). The length of the CDR3 is 15 residues. Trimming took off 5 bases at V and 0 bases at J, with 14 bases between the two ends. CDR3 protein: CASSEGPGTSYEQYF. CDR3 in DNA: TGTGCCAGCAGTGAGGGACCCGGGACCTCCTACGAGCAGTACTTC.

The J gene is TRBJ2-7, the V gene TRBV7-2, with unresolved D. Per the germline V gene, CDR1 is SGHTA and CDR2 is FQGNSA. Deletions cut 4 bases from V and 3 bases from J, with 10 bases between. This CDR3 is built from 13 residues. The CDR3 reads CASSSRILYEQYF. The CDR3 nucleotides are TGTGCCAGCAGCTCTCGAATTCTCTACGAGCAGTACTTC.

DNA of the CDR3: TGCGCCAGCAGCTTGGTCCCGGGACAGGGATCAGATACGCAGTATTTT. It is translated as CASSLVPGQGSDTQYF. This chain joins TRBV5-1 and TRBJ2-3; 9 bases align to TRBD1. CDR1 is SGHRS, CDR2 YFSETQ, per germline. The CDR3 totals 16 residues. V lost 0 bases, J lost 4 bases, and 6 bases stayed unmatched.

The chain employs TRBV6-5 and TRBJ2-2; no firm D call. Germline lookup yields CDR1 MNHEY and CDR2 SVGAGI. The CDR3 covers 15 residues. Trimming shortened V by 2 bases and J by 4 bases, and 11 bases separated the two germline ends. The CDR3 loop is CASSYIETVTGELFF. CDR3 nucleotides: TGTGCCAGCAGTTACATTGAAACGGTCACCGGGGAGCTGTTTTTT.

The V and J genes are TRBV10-3 and TRBJ1-2; 8 bases are a match to TRBD1. Trimming removed 0 bases from V and 3 bases from J; junction bases left unmatched: 3. Per germline, CDR1 ENHRY and CDR2 SYGVKD. The CDR3 runs 15 residues. CDR3 protein: CAISESMTGDYGYTF. In DNA form, the CDR3 reads TGTGCCATCAGTGAGTCTATGACAGGGGACTATGGCTACACCTTC.

J is TRBJ2-1 and V is TRBV11-2; D is tentatively TRBD1 or TRBD2 (5 bases each). V was shortened by 1 base and J by 8 bases, with 12 bases between the two germline ends. The germline V gene encodes CDR1 SGHAT and CDR2 FQNNGV. The CDR3 extends over 14 amino acids. CDR3 in amino acids: CASSLVAGTYEQFF. The CDR3 DNA sequence: TGTGCCAGCAGCTTAGTCGCAGGGACGTATGAGCAGTTCTTC.

This clone is a singleton in its sample. This rearrangement joins TRBV6-1 to TRBJ1-4; D is ambiguous. The V end was cut by 3 bases, the J end by 11 bases, with 19 bases between. The germline CDR1 and CDR2 sequences are MNHNS and SASEGT. The CDR3 consists of 15 residues. The CDR3 region is CASSEVSGSLGKLFF. CDR3 DNA: TGTGCCAGCAGTGAGGTCAGCGGGAGCTTGGGGAAACTGTTTTTT.

This clone came up a few times. V and J are TRBV29-1 and TRBJ2-2, with D unclear. Trimming took 4 bases from V and 3 from J, leaving 9 bases between them. CDR1 and CDR2 from the germline V gene are SQVTM and ANQGSEA. This CDR3 spans 13 amino acids. CDR3 bases: TGCAGCGTTGCGTGGGAATACACCGGGGAGCTGTTTTTT. It translates to CSVAWEYTGELFF.

The chain is built from TRBV28 and TRBJ2-4, with D possibly matching TRBD1 (6 bases). CDR1 and CDR2 (germline): MDHEN, SYDVKM. The CDR3 runs to 16 residues. Trimming removed 0 bases at V and 6 bases at J, with 15 bases between. Written as DNA, the CDR3 is TGTGCCAGCAGTTTATGGGGTCTGACAGGATCAAACATTCAGTACTTC. Its translation: CASSLWGLTGSNIQYF.

The chain has TRBV4-1 and TRBJ1-5; no clear D gene. Germline CDR1 MGHRA, CDR2 YSYEKL. This CDR3 contains 16 residues. V dropped 0 bases and J dropped 3 bases, with 12 bases sitting between them. This CDR3 reads CASSQDLADYNQPQHF. CDR3 DNA sequence: TGCGCCAGCAGCCAAGATCTGGCGGACTACAATCAGCCCCAGCATTTT.

The chain uses TRBV5-4 and TRBJ2-1; 7 nucleotides match TRBD2. Looked up from germline, CDR1 is SGHNT and CDR2 is YYREEE (reference sequence). The CDR3 extends over 12 amino acids. The V gene end was trimmed by 3 bases and the J gene end by 8 bases; junction bases not matched to a gene: 2. CDR3 in amino acids: CASSSLADEQFF. As DNA, the CDR3 is TGTGCCAGCAGCTCTCTAGCGGATGAGCAGTTCTTC.

The chain has TRBV27 and TRBJ2-7; D is tentatively TRBD1 or TRBD2 (6 bases each). Trimming shortened V by 4 bases and J by 3 bases, and 13 bases separated the two germline ends. This CDR3 is built from 14 residues. Germline-derived CDR1 and CDR2 are MNHEY and SMNVEV (reference sequence). For the CDR3, the DNA is TGTGCCAGCAGTTGGGGGGCCGGAGGCTACGAGCAGTACTTC. Its translation: CASSWGAGGYEQYF.

There are a few counts of this clone. The rearrangement links TRBV19 to TRBJ2-2; tentatively, D is TRBD1 (6 bases). This CDR3 has 13 amino acids. Germline lookup yields CDR1 LNHDA and CDR2 SQIVND (reference sequence). V gave up 5 bases and J gave up 3 bases, with 7 bases separating them. The CDR3 sequence is CASSWGHTGELFF. The DNA for the CDR3 is TGTGCCAGTAGTTGGGGGCACACCGGGGAGCTGTTTTTT.

The rearrangement links TRBV4-1 to TRBJ2-1, with 11 bases identical to TRBD1. The CDR3 covers 15 residues. V shed 1 base, J shed 7 bases, and the junction held 3 bases outside the gene matches. Germline CDR1 and CDR2: MGHRA and YSYEKL. CDR3 sequence reads: CASSQGTGGKNEQFF. DNA of the CDR3: TGCGCCAGCAGCCAAGGGACAGGGGGCAAAAATGAGCAGTTCTTC.

The rearrangement links TRBV29-1 to TRBJ2-7; the match to TRBD2 covers 14 bases. The trim removed 7 bases at V and 4 bases at J, leaving 3 bases unmatched. Germline V gene lookup returns CDR1 SQVTM and CDR2 ANQGSEA. CDR3 length: 13 amino acids. CDR3 protein: CSEGTSGSYEQYF. The CDR3 DNA follows: TGCAGCGAGGGGACTAGCGGGAGTTACGAGCAGTACTTC.

The chain uses TRBV25-1 and TRBJ1-1; D is perhaps TRBD1 (5 bases). Trimming took 0 bases from V and 11 from J, leaving 10 bases between them. Germline V CDR1 and CDR2: MGHDK, SYGVNS. This CDR3 region has 12 residues. The CDR3 DNA follows: TGTGCCAGCAGTGAATATAGGGGTGGGGCTTTCTTT. Its protein is CASSEYRGGAFF. The full variable domain, rest sourced from reference TRBV25-1 and TRBJ1-1, is EADIYQTPRYLVIGTGKKITLECSQTMGHDKMYWYQQDPGMELHLIHYSYGVNSTEKGDLSSESTVSRIRTEHFPLTLESARPSHTSQYLCASSEYRGGAFFGQGTRLTVV.